Presented here are 18 T cell receptor beta chains from one specimen sequenced in a study of beta chain features in type 1 diabetes. The entirety of the isolated RNA underwent reverse transcription, so expressed TCRB transcripts were sequenced. The table came from immunoSEQ multiplex PCR; TCRdb's copy has only in-frame clones and leaves some out. Among 130,000 to 150,000 clones listed, about 8.7% were seen once. Sequencing used central memory CD4+ T cells from blood. Every receptor here comes from a man younger than 35 in good health.

This clone has only a few counts. CDR3 nucleotides: TGTGCCAGCAGCCCCGGGACAGGGTTTGAGACCCAGTACTTC. Amino acid sequence: CASSPGTGFETQYF. The genes are TRBV7-2 and TRBJ2-5; TRBD1 agrees at 9 bases. CDR1 and CDR2 (germline): SGHTA, FQGNSA. The CDR3 runs 14 residues. V shed 5 bases and J 5 bases; nucleotides not matched to a gene: 6.

This clone has only a few counts. The chain is built from TRBV7-2 and TRBJ1-2, with 9 bases that match TRBD1. Looked up from germline, CDR1 is SGHTA and CDR2 is FQGNSA. The junction had 6 bases not matched to a gene; V was cut back by 7 bases and J by 0 bases. The CDR3 covers 15 residues. For the CDR3, the DNA is TGTGCCAGCACCGATAGACAGGGGGCTAACTATGGCTACACCTTC. Translating it yields CASTDRQGANYGYTF. Full variable domain (missing parts from reference TRBV7-2 and TRBJ1-2): GAGVSQSPSNKVTEKGKDVELRCDPISGHTALYWYRQSLGQGLEFLIYFQGNSAPDKSGLPSDRFSAERTGGSVSTLTIQRTQQEDSAVYLCASTDRQGANYGYTFGSGTRLTVV.

Many counts were recorded for this clone. The V gene is TRBV28, the J gene TRBJ1-2; the D is unclear. The CDR3 loop spans 13 amino acids. The germline CDR1 and CDR2 sequences are MDHEN and SYDVKM. V lost 8 bases to trimming and J lost 4 bases, with 14 bases between them. CDR3 residues: CASLESRGYGYTF. DNA for the CDR3: TGTGCCAGCCTCGAATCTCGCGGCTATGGCTACACCTTC.

This sequence joins TRBV7-8 and TRBJ1-4, with 8 nucleotides matching TRBD1. CDR1 and CDR2 (germline): SGHVS, FQNEAQ. V lost 5 bases to trimming and J lost 6 bases; unmatched junction nucleotides: 5. The CDR3 runs to 14 residues. The chain's CDR3 is CASSRRGQDEKLFF. The CDR3 DNA reads as TGTGCCAGCAGCCGCAGGGGACAGGATGAAAAACTGTTTTTT.

This clone was recorded many times. The chain recombines TRBV13 with TRBJ1-4; 9 nucleotides agree with TRBD1. Germline V gene sequence: CDR1 PRHDT, CDR2 FYEKMQ (reference sequence). The CDR3 totals 14 residues. V was pared by 5 bases and J by 8 bases, with 6 bases of the junction left unmatched. CDR3 in DNA: TGTGCCAGCAGCCGAGGGGGACAGGGCGAAAAACTGTTTTTT. Its translation is CASSRGGQGEKLFF.

V and J are TRBV28 and TRBJ1-4; 8 bases agree with TRBD1. J was trimmed by 7 bases and V by 6 bases; bases with no gene match: 7. The CDR3 has 14 amino acids. Germline CDR1 reads MDHEN; CDR2 reads SYDVKM. The CDR3 is CASRTRTGFEKLFF. The CDR3 DNA is TGTGCCAGCAGAACTCGGACAGGGTTTGAAAAACTGTTTTTT.

This clone was picked up a small number of times. This chain joins TRBV7-7 and TRBJ2-5, with D possibly matching TRBD1 (6 bases). V was cut by 2 bases and J by 1 base, with 14 bases left in between. CDR3 length equals 16 residues. The V gene's germline CDR1 is SSHAT and CDR2 FNYEAQ (reference sequence). CDR3 nucleotides: TGTGCCAGCAGCTTACCCTTGGTAGGGGGCCAAGAGACCCAGTACTTC. Residues: CASSLPLVGGQETQYF.

This clone was recorded at least ten times. The chain combines TRBV11-2 with TRBJ2-2; 7 bases agree with TRBD2. V trimming: 5 bases; J trimming: 3 bases; junction bases outside the gene matches: 6. From germline, CDR1 is SGHAT and CDR2 FQNNGV. CDR3 length: 15 amino acids. The CDR3 loop reads CASSPRTRYTGELFF. In DNA form, the CDR3 reads TGTGCCAGCAGCCCCCGGACTAGATACACCGGGGAGCTGTTTTTT.

J is TRBJ2-1 and V is TRBV6-1, with 9 bases lining up with TRBD1. V shed 5 bases and J 15 bases; nucleotides not matched to a gene: 14. The CDR3 runs to 14 residues. Germline values: CDR1 MNHNS, CDR2 SASEGT. The CDR3 DNA follows: TGTGCCAGCAGTACACAAGGACAGGGGATTTCGCCGTTCTTC. It specifies CASSTQGQGISPFF.

The chain combines TRBV5-6 with TRBJ1-4; D may be TRBD1 (5 bases). Germline CDR1 and CDR2: SGHDT and YYEEEE. V shed 5 bases and J shed 3 bases, with 14 bases lying between them. This CDR3 region has 15 residues. The CDR3 here is CASRSRGWPNEKLFF. In DNA, the CDR3 is TGTGCCAGCAGGTCCCGGGGGTGGCCTAATGAAAAACTGTTTTTT.

The J gene is TRBJ2-1, the V gene TRBV7-2; the match to TRBD2 covers 11 bases. This CDR3 is built from 16 residues. V shed 7 bases, J shed 2 bases, and the junction held 7 bases outside the gene matches. CDR1 is SGHTA and CDR2 is FQGNSA in the germline V gene. The CDR3 reads CASTSGGSSAYNEQFF. The CDR3, as DNA: TGTGCCAGCACTAGCGGGGGGTCCTCAGCCTACAATGAGCAGTTCTTC.

This clone was counted only a few times. The genes are TRBV18 and TRBJ1-1; the D gene is possibly TRBD1 (5 bases). V lost 1 base and J 6 bases, leaving 15 bases between the germline ends. Germline V gene lookup returns CDR1 KGHSH and CDR2 LQKENI. The CDR3 has 15 residues. The chain's CDR3 is CASSPLQGVSPEAFF. In nucleotides, the CDR3 is TGTGCCAGCTCACCACTTCAGGGTGTGAGCCCTGAAGCTTTCTTT.

This clone was observed a few times. The chain is built from TRBV7-2 and TRBJ1-3, with D possibly TRBD1 on 6 matching bases. V lost 5 bases and J lost 2, with 16 bases in between. Germline V gene data show CDR1 as SGHTA and CDR2 as FQGNSA. This CDR3 region has 16 residues. The CDR3 DNA reads TGTGCCAGCAGCCCGCAGGACAGAGGGGCTGGAAACACCATATATTTT. It encodes CASSPQDRGAGNTIYF.

As to this clone: The junction shows a germline mismatch at one end, possibly a read error. The CDR3 DNA sequence: TGCGCCAGCAACCCCTCCTTGACAGCGATGAACACTGAAGCTTTCTTT. Translated, it gives CASNPSLTAMNTEAFF. The chain carries TRBV5-4 and TRBJ1-1; D is perhaps TRBD1 (5 bases). Germline V gene sequence: CDR1 SGHNT, CDR2 YYREEE (reference sequence). The CDR3 spans 16 residues.

This clone was seen only a few times. The chain uses TRBV7-6 and TRBJ2-3; 12 positions match TRBD2. V shed 1 base and J 2 bases; nucleotides not matched to a gene: 1. The CDR3 covers 16 residues. CDR1 SGHVS and CDR2 FNYEAQ come from the germline V gene. In DNA, the CDR3 is TGTGCCAGCAGCTTAGGACTAGCGGGGGCCACAGATACGCAGTATTTT. As protein: CASSLGLAGATDTQYF.

The rearrangement uses TRBV7-2 and TRBJ2-2; D remains ambiguous. The germline V gene has CDR1 SGHTA and CDR2 FQGNSA. V was pared by 10 bases and J by 4 bases, with 16 bases between. This CDR3 has 14 residues. The CDR3 DNA sequence: TGTGCCACCCTTCCGAGTGGTACCACCGGGGAGCTGTTTTTT. This codes for CATLPSGTTGELFF.

This clone showed up just a few times. In DNA form, the CDR3 reads TGTGCCAGCAGCCGAGACTCGAGCTCCTACAATGAGCAGTTCTTC. Protein product: CASSRDSSSYNEQFF. The chain employs TRBV28 and TRBJ2-1; D is unresolved. The CDR3 consists of 15 residues. In germline, CDR1 is MDHEN, CDR2 SYDVKM. The ends were cut back, 6 bases at V and 0 bases at J, with 12 bases in the middle.

In its sample, this clone was seen a few times. J is TRBJ1-2 and V is TRBV6-6; 10 bases align to TRBD1. The CDR3 contains 15 residues. Trimming took 4 bases from V and 4 from J; bases not matched to a gene: 6. Germline V gives CDR1 MNHNY, CDR2 SVGAGI (reference sequence). This chain's CDR3 is CASSFPTGGGYGYTF. CDR3 DNA sequence: TGTGCCAGCAGTTTCCCGACAGGGGGCGGCTATGGCTACACCTTC.